This T cell receptor beta chain derives from a study of blood T cell repertoires in COVID-19. Turning to the study itself: Italy, Spain and the United States were the sources of the convalescent and acute COVID-19 samples. PBMCs, B-cell-depleted T cells, or T cells provided the cDNA or gDNA that made up the material.

V shed 6 bases, J shed 1 base, and the junction held 9 bases outside the gene matches. Germline values: CDR1 SNHLY, CDR2 FYNNEI. The CDR3 sequence is 16 residues long. Clones were read by immunoSEQ multiplex PCR, and TCRdb kept only the in-frame ones, dropping some. The data hold about 130,000 clones, with approximately 90% observed a single time. Those enrolled in Seattle joined during active infection and were followed longitudinally afterward. This chain uses TRBV2 with TRBJ1-1; 9 nucleotides agree with TRBD1. Material for sequencing was peripheral blood. The TCR sequence derives from a man in his sixties with COVID-19, enrolled during active disease. The CDR3 nucleotides are TGTGCCAGCAGGGCGGACAGGGGAGAGAGGAACACTGAAGCTTTCTTT. Translation: CASRADRGERNTEAFF.